The clone carrying this TCR beta chain was counted once. The sample originates from a study of blood T cell repertoires in COVID-19. On the study more broadly: Samples taken during acute and convalescent COVID-19 were collected in the United States, Italy and Spain. Sample material is recorded as cDNA or gDNA derived from T cells, B-cell-depleted T cells, or PBMCs.

The CDR3 covers 13 residues. Germline CDR1 and CDR2: SGHRS and YFSETQ. With 0 bases removed from V and 2 bases from J, the gap between germline ends came to 5 bases. Authors' processing steps: Reference gene primer amplification in the assay estimated nucleated cell counts. TCRdb's table, derived via immunoSEQ multiplex PCR, lists solely in-frame clones and lacks some. The V and J calls and clone size are taken from that table; D and trimming were inferred from the DNA. The sample has 45,000 to 70,000 clones; about 89% are singletons. V gene TRBV5-1 combines with J gene TRBJ2-5, with no clear D. This sequence was found in a woman aged 60-70 years with active COVID-19. The sequenced sample was peripheral blood. The CDR3: CASSLETQETQYF. The CDR3 nucleotides are TGCGCCAGCAGCTTGGAAACTCAAGAGACCCAGTACTTC.